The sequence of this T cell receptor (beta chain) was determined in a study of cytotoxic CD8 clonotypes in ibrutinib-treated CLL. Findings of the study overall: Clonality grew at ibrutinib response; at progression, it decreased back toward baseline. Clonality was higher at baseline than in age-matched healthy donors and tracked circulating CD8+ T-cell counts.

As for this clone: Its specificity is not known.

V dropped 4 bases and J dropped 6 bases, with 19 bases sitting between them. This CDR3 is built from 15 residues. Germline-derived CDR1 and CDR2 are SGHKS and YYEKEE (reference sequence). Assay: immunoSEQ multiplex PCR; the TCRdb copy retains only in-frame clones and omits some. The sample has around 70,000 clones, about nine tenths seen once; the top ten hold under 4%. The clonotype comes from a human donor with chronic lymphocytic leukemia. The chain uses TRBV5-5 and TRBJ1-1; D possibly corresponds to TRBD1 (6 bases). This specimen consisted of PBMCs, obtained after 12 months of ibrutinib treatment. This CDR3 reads CASSEWTDPRAEAFF. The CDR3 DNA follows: TGTGCCAGCAGCGAATGGACAGACCCCAGGGCTGAAGCTTTCTTT.